What follows describes a single T cell receptor beta chain. The protocol was immunoSEQ multiplex PCR, while the TCRdb copy is restricted to in-frame clones and leaves out a portion. The sample contains around 140,000 clones, roughly 90% of which appear only once. The entry originates in a study of control samples from healthy donors and cancer patients. Germline CDR1 reads LGHNA; CDR2 reads YNFKEQ. The CDR3 is 16 amino acids. V dropped 7 bases and J dropped 6; count of bases not matched to a gene: 17. This clonotype originated in a man aged 35-49 years in good health. This chain uses TRBV4-2 with TRBJ1-1; TRBD1 matches at 7 bases. Sequencing was done on a sample of blood. The CDR3 DNA reads as TGTGCCAGCACCCCAACCATCCAGGGGGAAAGTGCTGAAGCTTTCTTT. It is translated as CASTPTIQGESAEAFF.